Shown below are 6 T cell receptor beta chains from a single sample sequenced in a study of long-term antiretroviral therapy in people with HIV. Run at survey level, the immunoSEQ assay was version v3.0. Profiled with immunoSEQ multiplex PCR; TCRdb holds only in-frame clones, not every one. The data contain about 17,000 clones, 76% of them singletons. This material consisted of unsorted PBMCs, taken just under 2.6 years before starting antiretroviral therapy. The receptors here all came from a woman between 50 and 59 years old with HIV.

CDR3 amino acids: CASSLNERTNNEQFF. For the CDR3, the DNA is TGTGCCAGCAGCTTGAACGAGCGGACCAACAATGAGCAGTTCTTC. The chain employs TRBV5-5 and TRBJ2-1, with D perhaps matching TRBD2 (5 bases). There are 15 residues in the CDR3. Trimming took 1 base from V and 5 from J, leaving 13 bases between them. Germline values: CDR1 SGHKS, CDR2 YYEKEE (reference sequence).

The V and J genes are TRBV5-6 and TRBJ2-1; TRBD2 agrees at 7 bases. This CDR3 comprises 16 residues. J was trimmed by 0 bases and V by 4 bases; bases with no gene match: 7. The germline V gene has CDR1 SGHDT and CDR2 YYEEEE. CDR3 coding DNA: TGTGCCAGCAGCCCACAGCGGGGAGGCTCCTACAATGAGCAGTTCTTC. Its protein product is CASSPQRGGSYNEQFF.

This clone appeared a few times. The chain links TRBV7-9 to TRBJ2-2, with no clear D. From germline, CDR1 is SEHNR and CDR2 FQNEAQ (reference sequence). Deletions cut 5 bases from V and 5 bases from J, with 15 bases between. The CDR3 covers 15 residues. CDR3 coding DNA: TGTGCCAGCAGCGTGCCTAGTGTCGGAACCGGGGAGCTGTTTTTT. Its protein product is CASSVPSVGTGELFF.

This rearrangement joins TRBV6-5 to TRBJ2-1; D possibly matches TRBD1 or TRBD2 (5 bases each). The germline CDR1 and CDR2 sequences are MNHEY and SVGAGI. The CDR3 has 15 residues. V dropped 6 bases and J dropped 8 bases, with 20 bases sitting between them. CDR3 bases: TGTGCCAGCAGGTCCGGGACCTTAAAGGTGGATGAGCAGTTCTTC. This translates into CASRSGTLKVDEQFF.

The rearrangement joins TRBV15 to TRBJ1-5; D is undetermined. Per the germline V gene, CDR1 is LNHNV and CDR2 is YYDKDF (reference sequence). This CDR3 is built from 13 residues. Trimming removed 0 bases at V and 7 bases at J, with 7 bases between. The chain's CDR3 is CATSRDQRQPQHF. The CDR3 coding sequence is TGTGCCACCAGCAGAGATCAACGACAGCCCCAGCATTTT. The variable domain in full, with the rest retrieved from reference TRBV15 and TRBJ1-5, is DAMVIQNPRYQVTQFGKPVTLSCSQTLNHNVMYWYQQKSSQAPKLLFHYYDKDFNNEADTPDNFQSRRPNTSFCFLDIRSPGLGDTAMYLCATSRDQRQPQHFGDGTRLSIL.

The chain has TRBV10-3 and TRBJ1-5; the D gene is possibly TRBD1 (5 bases). Germline values: CDR1 ENHRY, CDR2 SYGVKD. V was pared by 3 bases and J by 0 bases, with 15 bases between. The length of the CDR3 is 17 residues. The DNA for the CDR3 is TGTGCCATCAGTGAACATGGAGGGGTATATAGCAATCAGCCCCAGCATTTT. Translated, it gives CAISEHGGVYSNQPQHF.